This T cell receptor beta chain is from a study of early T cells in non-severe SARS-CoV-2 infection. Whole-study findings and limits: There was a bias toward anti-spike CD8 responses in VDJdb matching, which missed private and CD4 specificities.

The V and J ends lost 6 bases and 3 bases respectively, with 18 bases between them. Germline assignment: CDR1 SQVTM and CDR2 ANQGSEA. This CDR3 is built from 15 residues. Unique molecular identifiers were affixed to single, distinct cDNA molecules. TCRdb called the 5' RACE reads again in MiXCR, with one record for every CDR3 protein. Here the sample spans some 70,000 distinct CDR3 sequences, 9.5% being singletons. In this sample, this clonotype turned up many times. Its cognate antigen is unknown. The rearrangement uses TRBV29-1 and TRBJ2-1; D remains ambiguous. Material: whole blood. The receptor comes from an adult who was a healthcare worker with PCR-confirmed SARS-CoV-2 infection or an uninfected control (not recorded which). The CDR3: CSVTGSKPRYNEQFF. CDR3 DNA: TGCAGCGTGACCGGATCCAAACCACGCTACAATGAGCAGTTCTTC.